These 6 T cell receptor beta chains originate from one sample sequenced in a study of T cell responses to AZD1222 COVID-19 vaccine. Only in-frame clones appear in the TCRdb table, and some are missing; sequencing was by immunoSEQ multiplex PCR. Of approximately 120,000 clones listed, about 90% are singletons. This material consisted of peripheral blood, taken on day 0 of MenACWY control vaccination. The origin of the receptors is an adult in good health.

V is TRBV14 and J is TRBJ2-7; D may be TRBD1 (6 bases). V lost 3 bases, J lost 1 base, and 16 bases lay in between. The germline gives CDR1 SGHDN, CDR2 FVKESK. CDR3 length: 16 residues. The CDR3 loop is CASSQEQGKVSYEQYF. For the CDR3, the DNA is TGTGCCAGCAGCCAGGAACAGGGAAAAGTATCCTACGAGCAGTACTTC.

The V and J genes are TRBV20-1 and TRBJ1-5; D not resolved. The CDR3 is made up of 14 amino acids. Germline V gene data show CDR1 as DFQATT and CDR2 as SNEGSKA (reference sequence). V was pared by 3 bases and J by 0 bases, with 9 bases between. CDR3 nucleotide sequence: TGCAGTGCTAGTTCAGGTGATAGCAATCAGCCCCAGCATTTT. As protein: CSASSGDSNQPQHF.

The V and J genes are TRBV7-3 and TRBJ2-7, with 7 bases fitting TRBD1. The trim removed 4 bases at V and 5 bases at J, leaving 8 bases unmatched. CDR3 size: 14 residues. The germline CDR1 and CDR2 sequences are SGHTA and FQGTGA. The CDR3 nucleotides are TGTGCCAGCAGCTCCGCAGGGGGTAGCCACGAGCAGTACTTC. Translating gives CASSSAGGSHEQYF.

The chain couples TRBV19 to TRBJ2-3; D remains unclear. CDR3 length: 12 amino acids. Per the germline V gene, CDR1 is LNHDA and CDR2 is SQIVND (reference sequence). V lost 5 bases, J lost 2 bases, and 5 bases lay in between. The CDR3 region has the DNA TGTGCCAGTAGTGGCCCCACAGATACGCAGTATTTT. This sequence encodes CASSGPTDTQYF.

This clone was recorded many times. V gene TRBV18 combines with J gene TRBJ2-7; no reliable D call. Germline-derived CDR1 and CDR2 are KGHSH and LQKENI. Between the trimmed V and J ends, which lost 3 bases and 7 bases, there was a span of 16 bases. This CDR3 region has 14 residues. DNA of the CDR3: TGTGCCAGCTCACCGATACACCCGCTGGGGGAGCAGTACGTC. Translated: CASSPIHPLGEQYV.

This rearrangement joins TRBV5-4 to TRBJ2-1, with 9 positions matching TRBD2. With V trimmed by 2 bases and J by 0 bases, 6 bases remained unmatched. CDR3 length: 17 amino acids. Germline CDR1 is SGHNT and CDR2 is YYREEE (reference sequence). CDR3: CASSFGGSGGSYNEQFF. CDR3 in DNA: TGTGCCAGCAGCTTCGGGGGTAGCGGGGGCTCCTACAATGAGCAGTTCTTC. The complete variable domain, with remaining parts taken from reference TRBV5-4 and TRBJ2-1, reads ETGVTQSPTHLIKTRGQQVTLRCSSQSGHNTVSWYQQALGQGPQFIFQYYREEENGRGNFPPRFSGLQFPNYSSELNVNALELDDSALYLCASSFGGSGGSYNEQFFGPGTRLTVL.